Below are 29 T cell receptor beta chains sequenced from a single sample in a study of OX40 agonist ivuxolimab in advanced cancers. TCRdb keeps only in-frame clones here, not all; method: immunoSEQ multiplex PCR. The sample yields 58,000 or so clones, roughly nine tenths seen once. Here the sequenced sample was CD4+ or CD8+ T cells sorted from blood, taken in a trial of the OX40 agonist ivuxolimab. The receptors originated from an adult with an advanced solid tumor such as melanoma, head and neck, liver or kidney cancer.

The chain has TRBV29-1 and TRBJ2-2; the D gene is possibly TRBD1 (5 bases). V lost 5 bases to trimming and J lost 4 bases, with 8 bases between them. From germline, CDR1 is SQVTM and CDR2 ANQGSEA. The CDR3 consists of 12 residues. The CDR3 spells CSVLQATGELFF. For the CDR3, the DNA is TGCAGCGTTTTACAGGCCACCGGGGAGCTGTTTTTT.

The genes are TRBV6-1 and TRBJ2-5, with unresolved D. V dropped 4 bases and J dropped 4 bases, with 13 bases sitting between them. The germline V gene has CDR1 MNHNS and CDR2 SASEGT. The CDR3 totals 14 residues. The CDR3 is CASSAKPRVETQYF. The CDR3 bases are TGTGCCAGCAGTGCGAAACCTCGGGTAGAGACCCAGTACTTC.

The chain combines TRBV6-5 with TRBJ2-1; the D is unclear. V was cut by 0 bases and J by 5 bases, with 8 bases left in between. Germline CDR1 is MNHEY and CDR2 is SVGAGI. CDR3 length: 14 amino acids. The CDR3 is CASSYSRSDNEQFF. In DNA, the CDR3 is TGTGCCAGCAGTTACTCGAGGTCAGACAATGAGCAGTTCTTC.

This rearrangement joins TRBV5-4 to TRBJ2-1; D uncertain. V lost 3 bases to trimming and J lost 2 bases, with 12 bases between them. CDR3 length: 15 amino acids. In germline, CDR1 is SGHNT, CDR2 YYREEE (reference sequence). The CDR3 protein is CASSSWGSTYNEQFF. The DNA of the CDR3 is TGTGCCAGCAGCTCCTGGGGTTCAACCTACAATGAGCAGTTCTTC.

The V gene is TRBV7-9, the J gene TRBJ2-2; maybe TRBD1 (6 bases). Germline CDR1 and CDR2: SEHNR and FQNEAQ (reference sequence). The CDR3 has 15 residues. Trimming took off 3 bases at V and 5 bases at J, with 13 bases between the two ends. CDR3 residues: CASSLQGLRTGELFF. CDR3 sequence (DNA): TGTGCCAGCAGCTTGCAGGGGTTAAGGACCGGGGAGCTGTTTTTT.

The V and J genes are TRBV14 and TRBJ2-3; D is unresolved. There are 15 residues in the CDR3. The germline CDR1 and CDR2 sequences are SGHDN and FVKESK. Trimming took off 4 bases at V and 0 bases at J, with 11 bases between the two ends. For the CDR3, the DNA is TGTGCCAGCAGCCTACAAGTCGGGAGCACAGATACGCAGTATTTT. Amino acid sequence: CASSLQVGSTDTQYF. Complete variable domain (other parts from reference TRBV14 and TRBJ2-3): EAGVTQFPSHSVIEKGQTVTLRCDPISGHDNLYWYRRVMGKEIKFLLHFVKESKQDESGMPNNRFLAERTGGTYSTLKVQPAELEDSGVYFCASSLQVGSTDTQYFGPGTRLTVL.

Written as DNA, the CDR3 is TGTGCCAGCAGTTTTGCCAGGGCACGTAGGGGCACTGAAGCTTTCTTT. This sequence encodes CASSFARARRGTEAFF. The J gene is TRBJ1-1, the V gene TRBV27; possible D gene TRBD1, 5 bases. The length of the CDR3 is 16 residues. Germline CDR1 MNHEY, CDR2 SMNVEV (reference sequence). The V end lost 3 bases, the J end lost 4 bases, and 18 bases lay between the germline ends.

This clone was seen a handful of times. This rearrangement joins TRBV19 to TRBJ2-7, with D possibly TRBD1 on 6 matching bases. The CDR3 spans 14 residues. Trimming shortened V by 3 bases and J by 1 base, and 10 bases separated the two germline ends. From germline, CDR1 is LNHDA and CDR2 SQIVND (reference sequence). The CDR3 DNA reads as TGTGCCAGTAGTATTTGGCAGGGGTCCTACGAGCAGTACTTC. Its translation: CASSIWQGSYEQYF.

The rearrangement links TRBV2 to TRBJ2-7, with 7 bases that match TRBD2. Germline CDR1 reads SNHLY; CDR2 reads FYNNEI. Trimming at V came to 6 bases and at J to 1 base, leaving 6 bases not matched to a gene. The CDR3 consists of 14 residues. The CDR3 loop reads CASSGGTLSYEQYF. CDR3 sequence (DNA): TGTGCCAGCAGCGGGGGGACGCTGTCCTACGAGCAGTACTTC. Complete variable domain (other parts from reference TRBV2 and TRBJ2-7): EPEVTQTPSHQVTQMGQEVILRCVPISNHLYFYWYRQILGQKVEFLVSFYNNEISEKSEIFDDQFSVERPDGSNFTLKIRSTKLEDSAMYFCASSGGTLSYEQYFGPGTRLTVT.

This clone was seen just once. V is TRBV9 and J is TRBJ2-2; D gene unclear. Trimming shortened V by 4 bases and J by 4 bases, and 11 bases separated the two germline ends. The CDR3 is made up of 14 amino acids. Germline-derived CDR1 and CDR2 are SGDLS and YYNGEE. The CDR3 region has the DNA TGTGCCAGCAGCTCATACGGAGTCACCGGGGAGCTGTTTTTT. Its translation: CASSSYGVTGELFF.

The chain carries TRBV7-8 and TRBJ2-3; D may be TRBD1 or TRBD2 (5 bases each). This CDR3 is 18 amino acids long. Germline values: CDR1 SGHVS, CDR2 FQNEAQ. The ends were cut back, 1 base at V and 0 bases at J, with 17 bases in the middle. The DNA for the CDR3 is TGTGCCAGCAGCTTAGAAGGTTGGGGGACCTCAAGCACAGATACGCAGTATTTT. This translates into CASSLEGWGTSSTDTQYF.

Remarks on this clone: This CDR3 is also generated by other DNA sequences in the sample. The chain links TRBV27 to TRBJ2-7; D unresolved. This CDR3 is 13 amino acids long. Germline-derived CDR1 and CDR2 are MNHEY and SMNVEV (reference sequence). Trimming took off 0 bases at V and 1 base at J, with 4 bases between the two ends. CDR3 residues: CASSLSPSYEQYF. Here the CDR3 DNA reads TGTGCCAGCAGTTTATCCCCTTCCTACGAGCAGTACTTC.

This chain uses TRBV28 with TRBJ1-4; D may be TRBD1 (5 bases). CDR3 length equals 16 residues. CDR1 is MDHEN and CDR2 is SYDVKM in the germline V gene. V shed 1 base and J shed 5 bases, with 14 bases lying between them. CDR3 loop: CASSLFQGDTNEKLFF. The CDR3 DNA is TGTGCCAGCAGTTTATTCCAGGGAGACACGAATGAAAAACTGTTTTTT.

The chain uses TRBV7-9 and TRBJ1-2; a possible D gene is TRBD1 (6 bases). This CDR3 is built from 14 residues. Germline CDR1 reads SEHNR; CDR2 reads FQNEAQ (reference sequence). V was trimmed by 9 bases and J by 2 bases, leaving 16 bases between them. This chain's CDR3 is CASLAGTRNYGYTF. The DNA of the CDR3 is TGTGCCAGTCTCGCCGGGACACGGAACTATGGCTACACCTTC.

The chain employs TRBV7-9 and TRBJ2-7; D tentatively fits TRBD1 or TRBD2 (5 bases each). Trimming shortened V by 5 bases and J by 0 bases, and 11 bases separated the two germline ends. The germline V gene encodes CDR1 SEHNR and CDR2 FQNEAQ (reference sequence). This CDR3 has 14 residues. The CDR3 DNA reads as TGTGCCAGCAGCCCCGGGACGTCCTCCTACGAGCAGTACTTC. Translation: CASSPGTSSYEQYF.

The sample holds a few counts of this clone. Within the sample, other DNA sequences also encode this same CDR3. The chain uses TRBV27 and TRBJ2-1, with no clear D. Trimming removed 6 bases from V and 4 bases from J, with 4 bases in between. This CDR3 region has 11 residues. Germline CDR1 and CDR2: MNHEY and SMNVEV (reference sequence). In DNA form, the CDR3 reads TGTGCCAGCAGCCAATACAATGAGCAGTTCTTC. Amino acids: CASSQYNEQFF.

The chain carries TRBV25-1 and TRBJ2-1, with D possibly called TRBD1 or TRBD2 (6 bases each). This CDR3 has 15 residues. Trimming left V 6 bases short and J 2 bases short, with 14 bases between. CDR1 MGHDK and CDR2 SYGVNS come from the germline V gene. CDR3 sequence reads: CASREGGSPYNEQFF. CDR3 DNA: TGTGCCAGCAGGGAGGGGGGTAGTCCCTACAATGAGCAGTTCTTC.

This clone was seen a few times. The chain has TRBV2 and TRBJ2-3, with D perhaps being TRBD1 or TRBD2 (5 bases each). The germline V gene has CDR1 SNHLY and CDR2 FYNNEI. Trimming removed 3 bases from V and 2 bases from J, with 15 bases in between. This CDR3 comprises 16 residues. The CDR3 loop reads CASSDYTGPFTDTQYF. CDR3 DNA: TGTGCCAGCAGTGATTATACGGGACCCTTCACAGATACGCAGTATTTT.

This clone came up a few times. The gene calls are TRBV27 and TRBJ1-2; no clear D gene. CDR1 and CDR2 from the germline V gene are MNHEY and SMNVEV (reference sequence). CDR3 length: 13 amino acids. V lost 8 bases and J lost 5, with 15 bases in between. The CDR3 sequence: CASAPTVAYGYTF. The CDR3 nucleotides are TGTGCCAGCGCCCCCACAGTAGCTTATGGCTACACCTTC.

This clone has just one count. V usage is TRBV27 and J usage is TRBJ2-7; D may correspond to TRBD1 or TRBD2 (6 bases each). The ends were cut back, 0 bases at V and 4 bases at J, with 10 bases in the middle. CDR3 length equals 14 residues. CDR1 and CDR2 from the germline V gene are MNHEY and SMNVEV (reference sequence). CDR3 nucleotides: TGTGCCAGCAGTTTATCAAGGGGGGCTTACGAGCAGTACTTC. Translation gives CASSLSRGAYEQYF.

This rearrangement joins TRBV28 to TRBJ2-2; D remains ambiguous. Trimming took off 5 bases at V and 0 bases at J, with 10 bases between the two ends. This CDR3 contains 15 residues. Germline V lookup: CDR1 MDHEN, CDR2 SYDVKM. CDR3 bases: TGTGCCAGCAGTGATTTCCCAGCGAACACCGGGGAGCTGTTTTTT. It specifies CASSDFPANTGELFF.

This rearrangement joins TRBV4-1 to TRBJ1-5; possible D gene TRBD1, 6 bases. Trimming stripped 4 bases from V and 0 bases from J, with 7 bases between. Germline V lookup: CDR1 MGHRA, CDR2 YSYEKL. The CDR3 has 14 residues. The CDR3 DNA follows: TGCGCCAGCAGCCCGGACAGTAGCAATCAGCCCCAGCATTTT. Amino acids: CASSPDSSNQPQHF.

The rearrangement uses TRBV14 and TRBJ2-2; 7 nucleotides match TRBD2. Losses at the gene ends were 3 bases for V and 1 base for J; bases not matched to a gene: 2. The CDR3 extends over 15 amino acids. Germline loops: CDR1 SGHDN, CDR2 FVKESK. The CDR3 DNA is TGTGCCAGCAGCCACCCTAGCGGGAACACCGGGGAGCTGTTTTTT. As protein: CASSHPSGNTGELFF.

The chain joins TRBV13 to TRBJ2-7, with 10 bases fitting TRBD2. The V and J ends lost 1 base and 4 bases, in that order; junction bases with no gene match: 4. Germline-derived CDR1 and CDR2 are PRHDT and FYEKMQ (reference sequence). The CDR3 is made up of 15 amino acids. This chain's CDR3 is CASSLVAGGLYEQYF. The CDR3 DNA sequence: TGTGCCAGCAGCTTAGTAGCGGGGGGCCTATACGAGCAGTACTTC.

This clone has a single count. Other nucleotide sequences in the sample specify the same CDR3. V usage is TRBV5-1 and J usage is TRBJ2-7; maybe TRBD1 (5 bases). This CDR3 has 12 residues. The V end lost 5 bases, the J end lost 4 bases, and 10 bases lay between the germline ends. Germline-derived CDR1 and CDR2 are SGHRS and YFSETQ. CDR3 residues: CASSPDSYEQYF. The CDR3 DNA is TGCGCCAGCAGTCCTGACAGTTACGAGCAGTACTTC. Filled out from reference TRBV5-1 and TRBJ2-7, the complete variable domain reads KAGVTQTPRYLIKTRGQQVTLSCSPISGHRSVSWYQQTPGQGLQFLFEYFSETQRNKGNFPGRFSGRQFSNSRSEMNVSTLELGDSALYLCASSPDSYEQYFGPGTRLTVT.

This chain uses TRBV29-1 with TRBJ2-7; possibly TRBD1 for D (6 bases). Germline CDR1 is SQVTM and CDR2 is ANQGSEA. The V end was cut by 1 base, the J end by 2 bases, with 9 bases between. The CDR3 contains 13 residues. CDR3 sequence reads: CSVEAGVAYEQYF. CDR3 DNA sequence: TGCAGCGTTGAAGCAGGGGTCGCCTACGAGCAGTACTTC.

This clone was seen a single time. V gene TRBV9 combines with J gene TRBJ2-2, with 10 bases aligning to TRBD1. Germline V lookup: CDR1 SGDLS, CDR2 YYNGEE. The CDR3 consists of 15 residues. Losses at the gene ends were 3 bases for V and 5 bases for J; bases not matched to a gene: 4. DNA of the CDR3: TGTGCCAGCAGCGGAGGGACAGGGGATACCGGGGAGCTGTTTTTT. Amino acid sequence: CASSGGTGDTGELFF.

CDR3 in amino acids: CASNFGENTEAFF. CDR3 coding DNA: TGTGCCAGTAATTTTGGAGAGAACACTGAAGCTTTCTTT. The chain is built from TRBV19 and TRBJ1-1; no firm D call. The CDR3 runs 13 residues. Germline loops: CDR1 LNHDA, CDR2 SQIVND (reference sequence). The V end lost 7 bases, the J end lost 1 base, and 10 bases lay between the germline ends.

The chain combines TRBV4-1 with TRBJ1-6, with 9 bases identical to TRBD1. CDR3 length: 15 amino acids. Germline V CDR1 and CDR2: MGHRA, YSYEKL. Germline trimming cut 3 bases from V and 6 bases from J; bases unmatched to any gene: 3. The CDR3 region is CASSHGQGSNSPLHF. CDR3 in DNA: TGCGCCAGCAGCCATGGACAGGGGAGTAATTCACCCCTCCACTTT.